This note documents a single TCR beta chain sequence. It has no known antigen specificity. Per-nucleotide qualities are absent, and no much larger clonotype sits a single base away. The source of the sample is a study of cytomegalovirus exposure and HLA in healthy donors (dated by TCRdb to the late 2010s). Background for the entire study: An earlier analysis of roughly 610 of the donors reported 276 Gb of sequence data and roughly 120 million unique TCR beta sequences obtained from around 190 million T cells. An early release that covered about 600 HLA-typed donors contained 250 to 350 gigabases of sequencing data and tens of millions of unique TCR sequences. Of the roughly 400 genotyped donors, roughly 85% fell in the genetic ancestry cluster associated with self-reported Caucasian donors. The aim of the study was to test whether cataloging public T cell receptors could identify signatures of past pathogen exposure. Using immunosequencing, the study profiled T cell repertoires from 666 subjects and related those repertoires to cytomegalovirus serostatus. Besides the first cohort of approximately 710 subjects, a separate validation cohort made up of roughly 120 different subjects was used. The study combined high-throughput TCR immunosequencing, statistical association of individual TCRs with disease status, and machine learning to predict cytomegalovirus infection status. To study patterns of TCR occurrence, a later analysis re-analyzed previously published TCR beta repertoires from 666 donors and added high-resolution HLA genotyping. The later analysis used no new phenotypic data to find candidate immune exposures, relying instead on TCR beta sequences and their occurrence across donors. In an earlier analysis of over 550 of the donors, high-throughput TCR beta sequencing was used to judge whether each TCR beta V gene segment behaved as functional or pseudogenic. Donor age, sex, ethnicity and CMV serostatus were collected together with the repertoire data. In a later genetic analysis, genome-wide SNP genotypes for about three fifths of the roughly 670 donors were used, and that subset was treated as a discovery cohort. All discovery cohort repertoires had been generated on a single sequencing platform. HLA typing included class I and class II loci at four-digit resolution. Typing coverage varied by locus: 629-630 donors for A, B, C, DRB1 and DQB1; 522 for DQA1; around 610 for DPA1; 400 to 480 for DPB1. Roughly 5 DR-DQ haplotypes were handled as single units for association and clustering because linkage in the cohort was strong. Across 398 genotyped donors of the cohort, an average of approximately 220,000 unique TCR beta nucleotide sequences per donor were sequenced, and 15% to 20% of those sequences were non-productive.

The CDR3 holds 12 amino acids from the cysteine to the phenylalanine. The CDR3 DNA has 36 bases and is translated from base 1. Reading the germline V gene (reference sequence) gives CDR1 SGHNT and CDR2 YYREEE. Trimming takes 3 bases off V and 11 bases off J; junction bases not matched to a gene: 5. Overall results and qualifications from the work: Across donors, most TCR sequences were observed very rarely, whereas some public TCRs were present in many individuals. Several of the top co-occurrence clusters appeared to be linked to parvovirus B19, influenza, CMV and Epstein-Barr virus, according to a later analysis. A cluster of highly shared sequence variants was judged likely to be a technical artifact of the sequencing pipeline. The only immune exposure information available for the cohort was CMV serostatus. An association between a missense DCLRE1C variant and V-gene and J-gene trimming of TCR beta chains was found in a later genetic analysis and replicated in an independent cohort. In both the original and validation cohorts, the classifier was reported to diagnose cytomegalovirus status with high specificity and sensitivity. Some IMGT-functional V segments, including TRBV6-2 and TRBV6-3, could not be told apart with the 87-base-pair reads, so those segments were excluded. According to the authors, the approach could potentially be generalized to other disease states and immunological phenotypes. A later analysis found that HLA-associated TCR beta chains were more clonally expanded and had lower generation probabilities than equally common non-associated chains. In an earlier analysis of more than 450 of the donors, most TCR beta V segments were observed in productive rearrangements about 87% or about 30% of the time, broadly matching IMGT annotations. The study listed 164 TCR beta chains as associated with cytomegalovirus. Because HLA typing was unavailable for some donors at each locus, only the typed subset was used in association tests. According to a later analysis, TCR association rates differed among HLA loci, with DRB1 alleles showing the most associated TCRs and HLA-C alleles showing the fewest. A further reported finding was that TCR beta sequences accurately predicted the HLA-A and HLA-B alleles for most subjects in the first cohort. Because counts were too low, around 18 rarely observed V segments, including chromosome 9 orphons, were left out of the earlier analysis of some 640 of the donors. In a later genetic analysis, fewer N-insertions in productive TCRs were reported among donors in an Asian-associated ancestry cluster than the roughly 640-donor mean. A few of the identified cytomegalovirus-associated TCR beta chains were confirmed in vitro to be specific for cytomegalovirus antigens. In a later analysis, 15,000 to 20,000 TCR beta sequences were associated with specific HLA alleles at a false discovery rate of 0.05. Linkage disequilibrium might explain the correlated functional status among segregating V segments, but an unknown experimental factor could not be excluded. Assigning TCR associations to individual alleles was difficult when HLA alleles, especially DR and DQ, strongly co-occurred. In this cohort, only TCR beta chains were sequenced, and detectable features were limited by the absence of alpha or paired-chain data. Sequencing depth was assumed to be roughly uniform across donors in the presence/absence analyses, though that assumption may not hold. According to a later analysis, most CMV-associated TCR beta chains appeared to be HLA-restricted, and the HLA associations seemed to be driven largely by CMV exposure.

The library came from the immunoSEQ multiplex PCR assay. The multiplex PCR relied on a mix of 60 forward primers for TCR Vbeta segments and 13 reverse primers for TCR Jbeta segments. The CDR3 region of rearranged TCR beta genes was amplified from genomic DNA by a multiplex PCR assay. The amplified TCR beta libraries were sequenced on the Illumina HiSeq System as 87-base-pair reads. The study's own analysis went as follows. A later analysis tallied around 80 million unique TCR beta chains across the 666 repertoires, and approximately 11 million of those chains were shared by two or more donors. Raw reads were error-corrected and collapsed into unique sequences with a nearest-neighbor algorithm that merged closely related sequences to remove PCR and sequencing errors. Alignment of CDR3 sequences to IMGT reference sequences was used to assign V, D and J gene segments. Each retained sequence needed at least a six-nucleotide match to both a V gene segment and a J gene segment. Rearrangements were called productive when the CDR3 lacked stop codons and stayed in frame with V and J; all others were non-productive. Following IMGT convention, CDR3 was defined as the stretch from the second conserved V-encoded cysteine to the conserved J-encoded phenylalanine. The earlier analysis of 550 to 650 of the donors excluded any sequence lacking an unambiguous match to a single V gene segment. An earlier analysis of a few hundred of the donors called V segments functional above 56.7% productive rearrangements and segregating when the between-donor standard deviation exceeded 5%. A statistical classification framework was built for diagnosing cytomegalovirus status from the catalog of TCR beta chain sequences. A later analysis assigned V and J genes by comparing TCR nucleotide sequences with IMGT/GENE-DB human TR gene sequences. A later analysis assigned CDR3 sequences and most-parsimonious VDJ recombination scenarios with the TCRdist pipeline. A later analysis defined each TCR beta chain by its CDR3 amino acid sequence plus V-gene family, and excluded reads lacking a unique V-gene family. To address suspected cross-contamination and a sequencing artifact, a later analysis removed over 500 highly shared, low-generation-probability nucleotide sequences. In a later analysis, a clonal expansion index for each public chain was calculated from normalized within-repertoire ranks of inferred template counts. Generation probabilities in a later analysis came from a VDJ recombination model fitted to out-of-frame rearrangements, and those results were checked against IGoR. In a later analysis, TCR-TCR, TCR-HLA and TCR-CMV co-occurrence was scored with hypergeometric tests, and a repertoire-size bias correction was applied to TCR pairs. A later analysis estimated false discovery rates by permuting HLA or CMV assignments 20 times. In a later analysis, co-occurring TCRs were grouped with DBSCAN, and TCRdist sequence similarity was added when clustering was performed within HLA-allele-positive subsets. Co-occurrence clustering excluded repertoires with fewer than 30,000 or more than 120,000 public chains, plus five with anomalous nucleotide sharing. The table comes from immuneACCESS by way of TCRdb, which keeps in-frame sequences with V and J called. Part of the clones is missing from these tables; in studies checked, under half for an unresolved V gene and the rest for unknown reasons. From that table come the V and J calls and clone size; the DNA was used to work out D and trimming. The sample table contains about 200,000 clones; only one count was recorded for 65% to 85% of them. The ten largest clones add up to around 0.1% of the sample.

The cohort was made up of approximately 700 healthy bone marrow donors. At the time of sampling, all cohort members were nominally healthy, though unrecorded immune exposures were likely present. The donor was CMV seronegative and was included in the group of several hundred seronegative cohort members. A peripheral blood sample was provided by each donor, and peripheral blood mononuclear cells were used for TCR beta sequencing. The Qiagen DNeasy Blood Extraction Kit was used to extract genomic DNA from the blood cell samples. The chain links TRBV5-4 with TRBJ1-1; the junction holds 9 bases that match TRBD1. Sequencing was carried out using PBMCs. The TCR originated in a boy aged 2 to 9 in good health and CMV-seronegative. In nucleotides, the sequence is TGTGCCAGCAGCTCAAACAGGGGGCTGGCTTTCTTT. Its translation reads: CASSSNRGLAFF.